This T cell receptor beta chain stems from a study of CD8+ T cells in alopecia areata. General observations from the study: Researchers reported that TCR sharing among patients proved less clear than in mice, possibly HLA-linked. Scalp specimens additionally yield sequences from normal skin's resident alphabeta T cells.

RNA was extracted and reverse transcribed into cDNA as the sequencing template. TCRdb's table, derived via immunoSEQ multiplex PCR, lists solely in-frame clones and lacks some. The repertoire holds 100,000 to 150,000 clones, with 47% as singletons. Per the germline V gene, CDR1 is MNHEY and CDR2 is SMNVEV (reference sequence). The CDR3 loop spans 12 amino acids. V lost 2 bases and J lost 5, with 7 bases in between. Only a few counts were recorded for this clone. Its antigen is undetermined. The receptor comes from a human donor with alopecia areata. Sequenced: NKG2D-low CD8+ T cells sorted from blood. The chain joins TRBV27 to TRBJ2-7; D is uncertain. The CDR3 DNA reads as TGTGCCAGCAGTTTACCCCCCAACGAGCAGTACTTC. This encodes CASSLPPNEQYF.